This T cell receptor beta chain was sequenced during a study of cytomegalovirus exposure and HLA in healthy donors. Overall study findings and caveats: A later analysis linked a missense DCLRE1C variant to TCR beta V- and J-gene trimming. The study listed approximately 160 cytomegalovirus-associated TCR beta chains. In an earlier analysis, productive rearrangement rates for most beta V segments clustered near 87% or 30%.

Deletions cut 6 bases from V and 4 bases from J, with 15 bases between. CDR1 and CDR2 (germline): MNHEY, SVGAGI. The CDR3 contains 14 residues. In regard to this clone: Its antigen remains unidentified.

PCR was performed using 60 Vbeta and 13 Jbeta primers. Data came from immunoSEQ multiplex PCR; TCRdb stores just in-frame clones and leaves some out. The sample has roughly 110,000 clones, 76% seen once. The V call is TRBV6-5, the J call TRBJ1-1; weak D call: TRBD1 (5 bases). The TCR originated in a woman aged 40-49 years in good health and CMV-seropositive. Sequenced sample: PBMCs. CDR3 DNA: TGTGCCAGCAGGCTGGAGGGGAAAGGCACTGAAGCTTTCTTT. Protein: CASRLEGKGTEAFF.